Shown below are 22 T cell receptor beta chains from a single sample sequenced in a study of shared clonotypes between healthy human individuals. Data came from immunoSEQ multiplex PCR; TCRdb stores just in-frame clones and leaves some out. In the table there are about 1 million clones, roughly 70% of which are singletons. The sample consisted of memory CD4+ T cells sorted from blood. Subset in this sample: CD45RA-negative fraction. These receptor sequences come from a man younger than 35 in good health.

In its sample, this clone was seen a few times. J is TRBJ1-2 and V is TRBV6-5; 9 positions agree with TRBD1. V was pared by 6 bases and J by 4 bases, with 6 bases of the junction left unmatched. Germline V gene sequence: CDR1 MNHEY, CDR2 SVGAGI. The CDR3 is made up of 14 amino acids. CDR3 region: CASRADRGIYGYTF. The CDR3 nucleotides are TGTGCCAGCAGGGCGGACAGGGGAATCTATGGCTACACCTTC.

V and J are TRBV10-3 and TRBJ2-7; D is undetermined. The germline CDR1 and CDR2 sequences are ENHRY and SYGVKD. The length of the CDR3 is 15 residues. The V end was cut by 6 bases, the J end by 2 bases, with 17 bases between. As DNA, the CDR3 is TGTGCCATCAGAGGAGCAAAGACTGGTACCTACGAGCAGTACTTC. Its translation: CAIRGAKTGTYEQYF.

V and J are TRBV14 and TRBJ2-3; the D is unclear. Trimming cost V 0 bases and J 9 bases, with 10 bases left between them. The CDR3 runs 13 residues. Germline CDR1 reads SGHDN; CDR2 reads FVKESK. CDR3 region: CASSQDLIATQYF. CDR3 sequence (DNA): TGTGCCAGCAGCCAAGATCTGATTGCGACGCAGTATTTT.

The gene calls are TRBV5-6 and TRBJ2-7; D might be TRBD1 (6 bases). Per the germline V gene, CDR1 is SGHDT and CDR2 is YYEEEE. The CDR3 extends over 15 amino acids. The V end lost 5 bases, the J end lost 0 bases, and 15 bases lay between the germline ends. The CDR3 is CASRRDRLSSYEQYF. Here the CDR3 DNA reads TGTGCCAGCAGACGAGACAGGCTGAGCTCCTACGAGCAGTACTTC.

The chain employs TRBV4-1 and TRBJ1-2, with no clear D. Germline CDR1 reads MGHRA; CDR2 reads YSYEKL. Trimming removed 2 bases at V and 5 bases at J, with 15 bases between. The CDR3 has 15 residues. Written as DNA, the CDR3 is TGCGCCAGCAGCCAAATTTCGCAGACAAGATATGGCTACACCTTC. This codes for CASSQISQTRYGYTF.

This chain links TRBV5-1 with TRBJ2-1; no firm D call. Trimming took off 0 bases at V and 0 bases at J, with 7 bases between the two ends. The CDR3 has 15 residues. Germline V gene data show CDR1 as SGHRS and CDR2 as YFSETQ. The CDR3 loop is CASSLERYSYNEQFF. The CDR3 nucleotides are TGCGCCAGCAGCTTGGAGCGTTACTCCTACAATGAGCAGTTCTTC.

The chain carries TRBV25-1 and TRBJ1-2, with no clear D. V was clipped by 9 bases and J by 10 bases, with 18 bases between them. The CDR3 totals 12 residues. Germline CDR1 is MGHDK and CDR2 is SYGVNS. CDR3 residues: CASSPGPWDYTF. DNA of the CDR3: TGTGCCAGTAGCCCCGGACCTTGGGACTACACCTTC.

This chain uses TRBV14 with TRBJ2-2; 9 bases are a match to TRBD2. The CDR3 extends over 18 amino acids. V lost 1 base and J lost 1; bases outside the gene matches: 7. The germline CDR1 and CDR2 sequences are SGHDN and FVKESK. The chain's CDR3 is CASSQVGTSLRNTGELFF. Written as DNA, the CDR3 is TGTGCCAGCAGCCAAGTAGGGACTAGCCTGAGGAACACCGGGGAGCTGTTTTTT. Using reference TRBV14 and TRBJ2-2 for the parts outside the CDR3, the full variable domain is EAGVTQFPSHSVIEKGQTVTLRCDPISGHDNLYWYRRVMGKEIKFLLHFVKESKQDESGMPNNRFLAERTGGTYSTLKVQPAELEDSGVYFCASSQVGTSLRNTGELFFGEGSRLTVL.

The CDR3 here is CASSGDSILEQYF. CDR3 nucleotides: TGTGCCAGCAGTGGGGACAGCATCCTCGAGCAGTACTTC. The chain couples TRBV25-1 to TRBJ2-7; 7 bases agree with TRBD1. This CDR3 is 13 amino acids long. With V trimmed by 4 bases and J by 6 bases, 6 bases remained unmatched. The germline V gene encodes CDR1 MGHDK and CDR2 SYGVNS.

This clone was seen repeatedly, ten times or more. V usage is TRBV7-3 and J usage is TRBJ2-1; 7 bases fit TRBD1. The CDR3 sequence is 15 residues long. CDR1 and CDR2 from the germline V gene are SGHTA and FQGTGA. V shed 3 bases, J shed 4 bases, and the junction held 6 bases outside the gene matches. In DNA, the CDR3 is TGTGCCAGCAGCTTCGACAGGGCATCATACAATGAGCAGTTCTTC. Residues: CASSFDRASYNEQFF.

V gene TRBV5-1 combines with J gene TRBJ2-1, with 10 bases lining up with TRBD2. Germline values: CDR1 SGHRS, CDR2 YFSETQ. The trim removed 2 bases at V and 5 bases at J, leaving 4 bases unmatched. The CDR3 has 15 residues. In nucleotides, the CDR3 is TGCGCCAGCAGCTTAGGTAGCGGGGGGCACAATGAGCAGTTCTTC. Translation: CASSLGSGGHNEQFF. Variable domain in full (rest from reference TRBV5-1 and TRBJ2-1): KAGVTQTPRYLIKTRGQQVTLSCSPISGHRSVSWYQQTPGQGLQFLFEYFSETQRNKGNFPGRFSGRQFSNSRSEMNVSTLELGDSALYLCASSLGSGGHNEQFFGPGTRLTVL.

The chain is built from TRBV4-1 and TRBJ2-1; tentatively, D is TRBD2 (5 bases). Germline CDR1 reads MGHRA; CDR2 reads YSYEKL. V lost 0 bases, J lost 4 bases, and 16 bases lay in between. This CDR3 spans 17 amino acids. This CDR3 reads CASSQEGLASIYNEQFF. The CDR3 region has the DNA TGCGCCAGCAGCCAAGAAGGACTGGCCTCTATATACAATGAGCAGTTCTTC.

The chain couples TRBV6-5 to TRBJ2-3; D unclear. Germline CDR1 reads MNHEY; CDR2 reads SVGAGI. Trimming removed 5 bases from V and 1 base from J, with 7 bases in between. There are 13 residues in the CDR3. In DNA form, the CDR3 reads TGTGCCAGCAGTATCCCTGGCACAGATACGCAGTATTTT. Translation: CASSIPGTDTQYF.

The chain is built from TRBV7-2 and TRBJ1-2; D is perhaps TRBD1 (6 bases). Trimming took off 1 base at V and 8 bases at J, with 11 bases between the two ends. Germline V gene data show CDR1 as SGHTA and CDR2 as FQGNSA. The CDR3 totals 13 residues. CDR3 region: CASSLEGGMGYTF. Written as DNA, the CDR3 is TGTGCCAGCAGCTTAGAGGGGGGAATGGGCTACACCTTC.

J is TRBJ1-2 and V is TRBV4-3; a possible D gene is TRBD1 (5 bases). Trimming removed 0 bases at V and 3 bases at J, with 14 bases between. The V gene's germline CDR1 is LGHNA and CDR2 YSLEER. CDR3 size: 16 residues. The CDR3 is CASSQDGTDAYYGYTF. Written as DNA, the CDR3 is TGCGCCAGCAGCCAAGATGGGACCGACGCATACTATGGCTACACCTTC.

This clone has just one count. Mismatch with germline at one junction end may stem from a read error. The J gene is TRBJ1-4, the V gene TRBV5-5; D call uncertain. Per germline, CDR1 SGHKS and CDR2 YYEKEE (reference sequence). The CDR3 is made up of 16 amino acids. The CDR3 loop reads CASSLAAGGPREKLFF. For the CDR3, the DNA is TGTGCCAGCAGTTTGGCTGCCGGCGGGCCCAGGGAAAAACTGTTTTTT.

The chain carries TRBV5-4 and TRBJ1-2; 8 nucleotides line up with TRBD1. Trimming removed 3 bases from V and 4 bases from J; junction bases left unmatched: 5. The CDR3 consists of 14 residues. Germline CDR1 reads SGHNT; CDR2 reads YYREEE (reference sequence). The CDR3 DNA sequence: TGTGCCAGCAGCTCAGGACAGGGTACCTATGGCTACACCTTC. It translates to CASSSGQGTYGYTF. The full variable domain, its missing parts supplied by reference TRBV5-4 and TRBJ1-2, is ETGVTQSPTHLIKTRGQQVTLRCSSQSGHNTVSWYQQALGQGPQFIFQYYREEENGRGNFPPRFSGLQFPNYSSELNVNALELDDSALYLCASSSGQGTYGYTFGSGTRLTVV.

This clone was observed a handful of times. This sample also contains other DNA sequences that code for the same CDR3. V gene TRBV19 combines with J gene TRBJ1-1; a weak D match, TRBD1 (5 bases). Germline V gene data show CDR1 as LNHDA and CDR2 as SQIVND (reference sequence). Trimming left V 5 bases short and J 0 bases short, with 10 bases between. This CDR3 is built from 14 residues. CDR3 sequence: CASSLTAMNTEAFF. The CDR3 bases are TGTGCCAGTAGTCTGACAGCTATGAACACTGAAGCTTTCTTT.

V usage is TRBV11-2 and J usage is TRBJ1-3, with TRBD1 matching over 7 bases. The V segment lost 2 bases and the J segment 0 bases; nucleotides outside the gene matches: 10. Germline-derived CDR1 and CDR2 are SGHAT and FQNNGV. This CDR3 region has 18 residues. The CDR3 DNA reads TGTGCCAGCAGCTTAACAGGGGCGGGGGCTCCCTCTGGAAACACCATATATTTT. Protein product: CASSLTGAGAPSGNTIYF.

In regard to this clone: Other DNA variants within this sample encode the same CDR3. The chain has TRBV5-1 and TRBJ2-7, with D perhaps matching TRBD2 (6 bases). Germline V gene lookup returns CDR1 SGHRS and CDR2 YFSETQ. V was pared by 2 bases and J by 4 bases, with 13 bases between. The CDR3 has 14 residues. DNA of the CDR3: TGCGCCAGCAGCTTAGGAGGGTTAGGGTACGAGCAGTACTTC. This encodes CASSLGGLGYEQYF.

The chain joins TRBV7-2 to TRBJ2-7, with 9 positions matching TRBD1. The trim removed 5 bases at V and 3 bases at J, leaving 8 bases unmatched. CDR1 SGHTA and CDR2 FQGNSA come from the germline V gene. The CDR3 runs 15 residues. The CDR3 here is CASSPLGTGSYEQYF. The CDR3 DNA reads TGTGCCAGCAGCCCCCTGGGGACAGGGAGCTACGAGCAGTACTTC.

J is TRBJ2-7 and V is TRBV11-2; D is perhaps TRBD1 (6 bases). CDR1 is SGHAT, CDR2 FQNNGV, per germline. Trimming took off 2 bases at V and 5 bases at J, with 16 bases between the two ends. The CDR3 runs 15 residues. The CDR3 here is CASSLSVEGVHEQYF. The CDR3 bases are TGTGCCAGCAGCTTAAGCGTCGAGGGGGTCCACGAGCAGTACTTC.